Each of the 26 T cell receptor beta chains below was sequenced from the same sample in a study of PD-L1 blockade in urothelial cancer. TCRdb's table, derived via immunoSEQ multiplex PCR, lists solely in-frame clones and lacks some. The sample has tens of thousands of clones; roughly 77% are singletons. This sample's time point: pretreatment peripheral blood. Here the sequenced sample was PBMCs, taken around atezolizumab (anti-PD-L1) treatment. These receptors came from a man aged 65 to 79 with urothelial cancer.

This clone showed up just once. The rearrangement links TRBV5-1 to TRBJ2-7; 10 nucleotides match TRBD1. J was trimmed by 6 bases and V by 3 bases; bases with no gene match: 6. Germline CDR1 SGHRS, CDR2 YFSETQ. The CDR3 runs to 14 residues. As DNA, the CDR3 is TGCGCCAGCAGCTCCGACAGGGGGCCCGGCGAGCAGTACTTC. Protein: CASSSDRGPGEQYF.

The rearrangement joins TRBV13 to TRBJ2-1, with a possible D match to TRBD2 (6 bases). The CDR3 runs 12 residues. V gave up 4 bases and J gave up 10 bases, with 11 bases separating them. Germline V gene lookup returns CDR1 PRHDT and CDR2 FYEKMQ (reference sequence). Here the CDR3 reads CASSSSTREQFF. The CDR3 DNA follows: TGTGCCAGCAGCTCCTCGACTAGGGAGCAGTTCTTC.

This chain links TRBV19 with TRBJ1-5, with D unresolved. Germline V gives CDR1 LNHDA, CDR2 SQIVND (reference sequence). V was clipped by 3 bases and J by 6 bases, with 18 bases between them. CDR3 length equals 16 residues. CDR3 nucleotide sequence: TGTGCCAGTAGTATCGGTGACGGAGTTTTGGCTCAGCCCCAGCATTTT. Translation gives CASSIGDGVLAQPQHF. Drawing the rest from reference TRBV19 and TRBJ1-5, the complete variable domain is DGGITQSPKYLFRKEGQNVTLSCEQNLNHDAMYWYRQDPGQGLRLIYYSQIVNDFQKGDIAEGYSVSREKKESFPLTVTSAQKNPTAFYLCASSIGDGVLAQPQHFGDGTRLSIL.

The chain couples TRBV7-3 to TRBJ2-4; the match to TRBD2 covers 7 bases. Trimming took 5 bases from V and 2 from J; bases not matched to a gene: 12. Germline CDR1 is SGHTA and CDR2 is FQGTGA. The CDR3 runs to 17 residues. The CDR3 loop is CASSKEEGAGSKNIQYF. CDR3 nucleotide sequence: TGTGCCAGCAGCAAGGAGGAGGGAGCGGGATCCAAAAACATTCAGTACTTC. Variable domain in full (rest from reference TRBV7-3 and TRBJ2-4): GAGVSQTPSNKVTEKGKYVELRCDPISGHTALYWYRQSLGQGPEFLIYFQGTGAADDSGLPNDRFFAVRPEGSVSTLKIQRTERGDSAVYLCASSKEEGAGSKNIQYFGAGTRLSVL.

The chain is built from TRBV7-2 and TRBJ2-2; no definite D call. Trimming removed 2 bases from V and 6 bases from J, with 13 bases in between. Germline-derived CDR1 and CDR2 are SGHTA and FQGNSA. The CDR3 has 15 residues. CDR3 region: CASSLLATNSGELFF. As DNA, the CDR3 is TGTGCCAGCAGCTTACTGGCCACTAACTCCGGGGAGCTGTTTTTT.

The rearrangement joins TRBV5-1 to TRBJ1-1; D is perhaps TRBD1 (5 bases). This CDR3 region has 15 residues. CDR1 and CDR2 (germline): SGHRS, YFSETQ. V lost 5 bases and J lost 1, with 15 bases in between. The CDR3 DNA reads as TGCGCCAGCAGTTCTCGGGGGGATGGGAACACTGAAGCTTTCTTT. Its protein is CASSSRGDGNTEAFF.

CDR3 nucleotide sequence: TGTGCCAGCAGAGGAGAGAACACTGAAGCTTTCTTT. This encodes CASRGENTEAFF. V usage is TRBV6-1 and J usage is TRBJ1-1; no clear D gene. V was cut by 6 bases and J by 1 base, with 6 bases left in between. This CDR3 contains 12 residues. The germline CDR1 and CDR2 sequences are MNHNS and SASEGT.

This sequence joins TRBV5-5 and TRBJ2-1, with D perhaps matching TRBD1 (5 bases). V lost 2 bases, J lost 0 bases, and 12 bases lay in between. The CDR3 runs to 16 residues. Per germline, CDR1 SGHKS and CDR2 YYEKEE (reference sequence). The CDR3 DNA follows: TGTGCCAGCAGCTTATCAGGGTCTGGCTCCTACAATGAGCAGTTCTTC. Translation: CASSLSGSGSYNEQFF.

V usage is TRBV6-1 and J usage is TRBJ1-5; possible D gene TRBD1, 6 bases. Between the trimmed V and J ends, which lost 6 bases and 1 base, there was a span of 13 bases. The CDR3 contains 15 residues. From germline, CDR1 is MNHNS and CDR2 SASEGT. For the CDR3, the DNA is TGTGCCAGCAGACAGGGTGTGGTAAGCAATCAGCCCCAGCATTTT. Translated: CASRQGVVSNQPQHF.

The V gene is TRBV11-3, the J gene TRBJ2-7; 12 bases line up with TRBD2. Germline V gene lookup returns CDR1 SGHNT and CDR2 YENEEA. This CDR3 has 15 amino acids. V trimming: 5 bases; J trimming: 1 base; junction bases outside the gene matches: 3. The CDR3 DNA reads TGTGCCAGCAGCCCCCTAGCGGGAGGGTCCTACGAGCAGTACTTC. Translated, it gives CASSPLAGGSYEQYF.

CDR3 coding DNA: TGTGCCAGCACTCGACTAGCGGGAGATTATAGGGGTCACCGAGGGAATGAGCAGTTCTTC. Protein: CASTRLAGDYRGHRGNEQFF. The chain links TRBV11-3 to TRBJ2-1; 12 bases fit TRBD2. V was clipped by 7 bases and J by 7 bases; unmatched bases: 23. This CDR3 has 20 amino acids. CDR1 and CDR2 (germline): SGHNT, YENEEA.

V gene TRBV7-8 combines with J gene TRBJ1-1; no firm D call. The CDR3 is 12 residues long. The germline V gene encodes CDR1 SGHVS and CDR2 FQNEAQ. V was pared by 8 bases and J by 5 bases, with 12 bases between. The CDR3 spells CASSAFRTEAFF. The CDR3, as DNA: TGTGCCAGCTCCGCCTTTAGAACTGAAGCTTTCTTT. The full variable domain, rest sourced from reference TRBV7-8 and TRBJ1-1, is GAGVSQSPRYKVAKRGQDVALRCDPISGHVSLFWYQQALGQGPEFLTYFQNEAQLDKSGLPSDRFFAERPEGSVSTLKIQRTQQEDSAVYLCASSAFRTEAFFGQGTRLTVV.

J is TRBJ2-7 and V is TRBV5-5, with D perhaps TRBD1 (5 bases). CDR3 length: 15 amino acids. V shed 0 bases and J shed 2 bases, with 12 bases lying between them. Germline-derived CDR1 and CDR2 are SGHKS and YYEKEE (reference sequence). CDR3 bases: TGTGCCAGCAGCTTGGGGCAAGGGGTAACCTACGAGCAGTACTTC. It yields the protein CASSLGQGVTYEQYF.

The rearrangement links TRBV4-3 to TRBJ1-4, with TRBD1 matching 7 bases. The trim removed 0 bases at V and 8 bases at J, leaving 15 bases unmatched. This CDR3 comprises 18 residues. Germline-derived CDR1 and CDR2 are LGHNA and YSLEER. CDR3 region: CASSQDLERRLQGEKLFF. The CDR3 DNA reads TGCGCCAGCAGCCAAGATCTTGAAAGAAGACTACAGGGGGAAAAACTGTTTTTT.

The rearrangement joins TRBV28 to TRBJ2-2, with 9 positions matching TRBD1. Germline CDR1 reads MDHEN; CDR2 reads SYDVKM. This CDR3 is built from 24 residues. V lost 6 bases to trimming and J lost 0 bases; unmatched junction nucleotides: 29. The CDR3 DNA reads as TGTGCCAGCAGGCTTCATCCGGGACAGGGATTTTCATTCCCCCTTAGAACGAACACCGGGGAGCTGTTTTTT. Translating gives CASRLHPGQGFSFPLRTNTGELFF.

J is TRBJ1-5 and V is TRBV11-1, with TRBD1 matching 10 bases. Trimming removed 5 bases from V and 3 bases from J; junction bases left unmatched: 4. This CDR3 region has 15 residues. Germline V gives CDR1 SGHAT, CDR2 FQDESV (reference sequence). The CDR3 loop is CASSPGQGDNQPQHF. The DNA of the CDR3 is TGTGCCAGCAGCCCAGGACAGGGGGACAATCAGCCCCAGCATTTT.

CDR3 bases: TGTGCCAGCAGCCCCCTCGGGGGAGACGGGTCCTACGAGCAGTACTTC. It is translated as CASSPLGGDGSYEQYF. V and J are TRBV13 and TRBJ2-7; the D gene is possibly TRBD2 (6 bases). The CDR3 contains 16 residues. The V gene lost 5 bases and the J gene lost 1 base, with 18 bases spanning the gap. Germline values: CDR1 PRHDT, CDR2 FYEKMQ (reference sequence). The complete variable domain, with remaining parts taken from reference TRBV13 and TRBJ2-7, reads AAGVIQSPRHLIKEKRETATLKCYPIPRHDTVYWYQQGPGQDPQFLISFYEKMQSDKGSIPDRFSAQQFSDYHSELNMSSLELGDSALYFCASSPLGGDGSYEQYFGPGTRLTVT.

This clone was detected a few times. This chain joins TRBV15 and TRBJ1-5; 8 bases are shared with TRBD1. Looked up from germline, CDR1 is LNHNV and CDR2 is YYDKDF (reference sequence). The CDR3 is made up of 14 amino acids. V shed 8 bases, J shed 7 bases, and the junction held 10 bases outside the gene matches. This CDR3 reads CATAQGVLGQPQHF. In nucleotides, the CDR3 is TGTGCCACCGCACAGGGGGTGCTAGGACAGCCCCAGCATTTT.

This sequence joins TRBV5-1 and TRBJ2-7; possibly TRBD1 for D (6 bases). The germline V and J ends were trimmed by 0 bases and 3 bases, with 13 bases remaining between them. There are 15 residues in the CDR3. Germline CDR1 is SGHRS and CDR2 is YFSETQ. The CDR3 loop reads CASSLAIEQGYEQYF. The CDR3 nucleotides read TGCGCCAGCAGCTTGGCCATAGAACAGGGCTACGAGCAGTACTTC.

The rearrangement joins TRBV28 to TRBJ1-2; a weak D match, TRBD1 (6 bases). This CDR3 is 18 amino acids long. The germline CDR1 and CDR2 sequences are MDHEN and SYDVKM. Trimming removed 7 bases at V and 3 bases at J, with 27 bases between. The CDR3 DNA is TGTGCCAGCACCCTAGCCGGACAGAAAGGAACCTGGGACTATGGCTACACCTTC. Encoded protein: CASTLAGQKGTWDYGYTF.

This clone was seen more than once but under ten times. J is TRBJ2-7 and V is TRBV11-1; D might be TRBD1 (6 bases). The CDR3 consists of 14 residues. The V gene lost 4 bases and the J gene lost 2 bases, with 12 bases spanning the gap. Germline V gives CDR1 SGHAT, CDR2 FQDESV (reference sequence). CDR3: CASSYPGTPYEQYF. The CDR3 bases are TGTGCCAGCAGCTACCCCGGGACACCCTACGAGCAGTACTTC.

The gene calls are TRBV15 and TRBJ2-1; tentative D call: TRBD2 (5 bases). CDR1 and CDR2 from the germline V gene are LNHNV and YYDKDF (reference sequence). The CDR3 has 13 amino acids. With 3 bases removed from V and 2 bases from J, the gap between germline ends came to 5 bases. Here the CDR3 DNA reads TGTGCCACCAGCAGGACTACCTACAATGAGCAGTTCTTC. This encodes CATSRTTYNEQFF.

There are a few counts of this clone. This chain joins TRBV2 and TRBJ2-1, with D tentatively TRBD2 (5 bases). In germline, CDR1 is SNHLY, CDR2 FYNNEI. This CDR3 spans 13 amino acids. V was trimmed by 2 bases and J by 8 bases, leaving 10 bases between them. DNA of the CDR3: TGTGCCAGCAGTGAACAGGCGGGCTATGAGCAGTTCTTC. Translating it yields CASSEQAGYEQFF.

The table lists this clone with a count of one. The CDR3, as DNA: TGTGCCAGCAGGAGAACAGGGGGCGCTGATGGCTACACCTTC. Amino acids: CASRRTGGADGYTF. The rearrangement links TRBV6-5 to TRBJ1-2; 9 bases map to TRBD1. The CDR3 loop spans 14 amino acids. CDR1 and CDR2 (germline): MNHEY, SVGAGI. Trimming cost V 6 bases and J 6 bases; bases outside gene matches: 8.

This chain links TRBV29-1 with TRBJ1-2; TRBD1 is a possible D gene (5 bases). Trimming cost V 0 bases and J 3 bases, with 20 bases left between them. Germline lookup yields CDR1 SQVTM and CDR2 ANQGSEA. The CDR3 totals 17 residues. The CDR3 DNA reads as TGCAGCGTTGAAGATTCCCGCCTAGAGGGGAGGTACTATGGCTACACCTTC. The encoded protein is CSVEDSRLEGRYYGYTF.

The CDR3, as DNA: TGTGCCAGTAGTTCAAATCCAGGGGCAGGGTATGGCTACACCTTC. The encoded protein is CASSSNPGAGYGYTF. This chain connects TRBV19 to TRBJ1-2; maybe TRBD1 (6 bases). The V and J ends lost 5 bases and 5 bases respectively, with 18 bases between them. The CDR3 spans 15 residues. Germline V CDR1 and CDR2: LNHDA, SQIVND (reference sequence).